The 24 T cell receptor beta chains given below trace back to one sample, sequenced in a study of cytomegalovirus exposure and HLA in healthy donors. Using immunoSEQ multiplex PCR, the repertoire was profiled, and TCRdb retains in-frame clones only, with some absent. The sample carries just over 20,000 clones, 97% recorded once. The sequencing sample was made of PBMCs. These receptors came from a young man in good health and CMV-seropositive.

The sample holds one count of this clone. V and J are TRBV7-9 and TRBJ2-5; possible D gene TRBD2, 5 bases. The CDR3 consists of 16 residues. With 3 bases removed from V and 1 base from J, the gap between germline ends came to 15 bases. Germline lookup yields CDR1 SEHNR and CDR2 FQNEAQ (reference sequence). The CDR3 sequence: CASSLFAGGFQETQYF. The CDR3, as DNA: TGTGCCAGCAGCTTGTTCGCGGGCGGTTTCCAAGAGACCCAGTACTTC.

This chain joins TRBV6-5 and TRBJ2-7; TRBD1 is a possible D gene (6 bases). The germline V and J ends were trimmed by 0 bases and 2 bases, with 14 bases remaining between them. The germline V gene encodes CDR1 MNHEY and CDR2 SVGAGI. The CDR3 consists of 16 residues. The CDR3 reads CASSYSRGVGAYEQYF. In DNA form, the CDR3 reads TGTGCCAGCAGTTACTCCAGGGGAGTGGGGGCCTACGAGCAGTACTTC.

The chain links TRBV28 to TRBJ1-2; no clear D gene. V gave up 4 bases and J gave up 1 base, with 7 bases separating them. The CDR3 has 13 amino acids. Germline values: CDR1 MDHEN, CDR2 SYDVKM. The CDR3 reads CASSSGVNYGYTF. Here the CDR3 DNA reads TGTGCCAGCAGTTCCGGGGTTAACTATGGCTACACCTTC.

This chain links TRBV29-1 with TRBJ2-3; 9 bases are shared with TRBD2. J was trimmed by 9 bases and V by 3 bases; bases with no gene match: 13. The CDR3 contains 15 residues. The germline V gene encodes CDR1 SQVTM and CDR2 ANQGSEA. CDR3 in amino acids: CSVDRGTSPSYTQYF. CDR3 nucleotide sequence: TGCAGCGTTGACCGCGGGACTAGCCCTTCGTACACGCAGTATTTT.

This chain joins TRBV9 and TRBJ2-1; D remains ambiguous. The CDR3 contains 12 residues. Germline V gene data show CDR1 as SGDLS and CDR2 as YYNGEE. V dropped 4 bases and J dropped 7 bases, with 9 bases sitting between them. CDR3 region: CASSPLRNEQFF. CDR3 DNA: TGTGCCAGCAGCCCACTGCGGAATGAGCAGTTCTTC. Full variable domain (missing parts from reference TRBV9 and TRBJ2-1): DSGVTQTPKHLITATGQRVTLRCSPRSGDLSVYWYQQSLDQGLQFLIQYYNGEERAKGNILERFSAQQFPDLHSELNLSSLELGDSALYFCASSPLRNEQFFGPGTRLTVL.

The chain's CDR3 is CASSPLDLYNEQFF. Here the CDR3 DNA reads TGTGCCAGCAGCCCACTAGACCTCTACAATGAGCAGTTCTTC. V and J are TRBV7-2 and TRBJ2-1; D possibly corresponds to TRBD2 (5 bases). Germline V gene sequence: CDR1 SGHTA, CDR2 FQGNSA. V was cut by 5 bases and J by 3 bases, with 11 bases left in between. The CDR3 has 14 residues.

The chain uses TRBV29-1 and TRBJ1-2; D perhaps matches TRBD1 (5 bases). The CDR3 has 15 residues. CDR1 SQVTM and CDR2 ANQGSEA come from the germline V gene. Trimming pared 0 bases from V and 3 bases from J, leaving 14 bases between. DNA of the CDR3: TGCAGCGTTGAAGACGATTGGCGGGGCGACTATGGCTACACCTTC. Encoded protein: CSVEDDWRGDYGYTF.

V usage is TRBV7-9 and J usage is TRBJ2-7; the match to TRBD2 covers 10 bases. Trimming removed 5 bases from V and 1 base from J; junction bases left unmatched: 5. Germline CDR1 reads SEHNR; CDR2 reads FQNEAQ (reference sequence). This CDR3 is 15 amino acids long. CDR3 sequence (DNA): TGTGCCAGCAGCCCAATAGCGGGAGGATCCTACGAGCAGTACTTC. It codes for CASSPIAGGSYEQYF.

This clone was seen once. The chain employs TRBV6-6 and TRBJ2-7; TRBD1 agrees at 7 bases. Germline assignment: CDR1 MNHNY and CDR2 SVGAGI (reference sequence). Trimming cost V 6 bases and J 7 bases; bases outside gene matches: 12. The CDR3 has 14 residues. CDR3 nucleotides: TGTGCCAGCAGCCCCATCCAGGGGGAGCGGGAGCAGTACTTC. Amino acid sequence: CASSPIQGEREQYF.

This sequence joins TRBV25-1 and TRBJ2-7, with 8 positions matching TRBD1. J lost 0 bases, V lost 5 bases, and 9 bases had no gene match. Germline-derived CDR1 and CDR2 are MGHDK and SYGVNS. The length of the CDR3 is 16 residues. The CDR3 DNA is TGTGCCAGCAGTCCTCAGGGGGCTCTAAACTCCTACGAGCAGTACTTC. Its protein product is CASSPQGALNSYEQYF.

The V call is TRBV5-4, the J call TRBJ2-1, with TRBD1 matching 8 bases. CDR3 length: 14 residues. J lost 7 bases, V lost 2 bases, and 5 bases had no gene match. The V gene's germline CDR1 is SGHNT and CDR2 YYREEE (reference sequence). Written as DNA, the CDR3 is TGTGCCAGCAGCTTTGGACAGGGCAGAAATGAGCAGTTCTTC. This translates into CASSFGQGRNEQFF.

The chain links TRBV6-1 to TRBJ2-5; D is unclear. The CDR3 is 13 residues long. Germline V gene data show CDR1 as MNHNS and CDR2 as SASEGT. Trimming removed 4 bases from V and 2 bases from J, with 8 bases in between. DNA for the CDR3: TGTGCCAGCAGTGGTAGGCGGCAAGAGACCCAGTACTTC. Amino acids: CASSGRRQETQYF.

This chain joins TRBV12-5 and TRBJ2-1, with D possibly TRBD1 on 6 matching bases. Germline CDR1 reads LGHNT; CDR2 reads FRNRAP. CDR3 length: 11 amino acids. Between the trimmed V and J ends, which lost 5 bases and 11 bases, there was a span of 10 bases. The CDR3 nucleotides read TGTGCTAGTGGTAACCAGGGGAAGCAGTTCTTC. This encodes CASGNQGKQFF.

V usage is TRBV28 and J usage is TRBJ2-2, with 9 bases lining up with TRBD1. This CDR3 contains 13 residues. Losses at the gene ends were 11 bases for V and 2 bases for J; bases not matched to a gene: 3. Germline loops: CDR1 MDHEN, CDR2 SYDVKM. CDR3 protein: CASQGANTGELFF. The CDR3 coding sequence is TGTGCCTCACAGGGGGCTAACACCGGGGAGCTGTTTTTT.

This sequence joins TRBV30 and TRBJ2-7; D possibly corresponds to TRBD1 (5 bases). The length of the CDR3 is 12 residues. Trimming stripped 8 bases from V and 0 bases from J, with 11 bases between. From germline, CDR1 is GTSNPN and CDR2 SVGIG (reference sequence). This CDR3 reads CAGAPNSYEQYF. CDR3 DNA sequence: TGTGCCGGGGCCCCTAACTCCTACGAGCAGTACTTC.

The CDR3 here is CASSIRQGKTAETQYF. The CDR3 coding sequence is TGTGCCAGCAGCATCCGACAGGGAAAGACGGCAGAGACCCAGTACTTC. The chain carries TRBV7-9 and TRBJ2-5; TRBD1 matches at 7 bases. This CDR3 has 16 amino acids. CDR1 SEHNR and CDR2 FQNEAQ come from the germline V gene (reference sequence). V lost 5 bases to trimming and J lost 4 bases; unmatched junction nucleotides: 13.

V and J are TRBV18 and TRBJ2-3; tentative D call: TRBD1 (6 bases). In germline, CDR1 is KGHSH, CDR2 LQKENI. Trimming took 3 bases from V and 0 from J, leaving 19 bases between them. This CDR3 is 18 amino acids long. CDR3 sequence: CASSPLTGQQLSTDTQYF. Here the CDR3 DNA reads TGTGCCAGCTCACCCCTCACCGGACAGCAACTTAGCACAGATACGCAGTATTTT.

This clone has just one count. The chain combines TRBV2 with TRBJ1-1; 8 bases are shared with TRBD1. J was trimmed by 3 bases and V by 6 bases; bases with no gene match: 6. CDR1 SNHLY and CDR2 FYNNEI come from the germline V gene. The CDR3 is 14 amino acids. CDR3 amino acids: CASSFKTGDTEAFF. The CDR3 nucleotides read TGTGCCAGCAGCTTTAAGACAGGGGACACTGAAGCTTTCTTT.

This sequence joins TRBV4-3 and TRBJ1-2; a weak D match, TRBD1 (5 bases). The V gene's germline CDR1 is LGHNA and CDR2 YSLEER. The ends were cut back, 4 bases at V and 6 bases at J, with 24 bases in the middle. CDR3 length equals 17 residues. This CDR3 reads CASSPGLQVRGFDGYTF. The CDR3 DNA reads as TGCGCCAGCAGCCCAGGCCTGCAAGTAAGGGGTTTCGATGGCTACACCTTC.

The rearrangement joins TRBV5-1 to TRBJ2-6; TRBD2 is a possible D gene (5 bases). V was clipped by 0 bases and J by 5 bases, with 21 bases between them. There are 19 residues in the CDR3. Per germline, CDR1 SGHRS and CDR2 YFSETQ. The CDR3 DNA follows: TGCGCCAGCAGCTTGGTTGGGTTAGCGCCCCCGGGAAGGGCCAACGTCCTGACTTTC. It specifies CASSLVGLAPPGRANVLTF.

This chain links TRBV7-3 with TRBJ1-2; TRBD1 aligns across 7 bases. CDR3 length: 13 residues. V shed 4 bases and J 8 bases; nucleotides not matched to a gene: 7. Germline V CDR1 and CDR2: SGHTA, FQGTGA. The chain's CDR3 is CASSSSTGSGYTF. The CDR3 DNA reads as TGTGCCAGCAGCTCGTCGACAGGGAGCGGCTACACCTTC. Based on the CDR3 plus reference TRBV7-3 and TRBJ1-2, the full variable domain is GAGVSQTPSNKVTEKGKYVELRCDPISGHTALYWYRQSLGQGPEFLIYFQGTGAADDSGLPNDRFFAVRPEGSVSTLKIQRTERGDSAVYLCASSSSTGSGYTFGSGTRLTVV.

The rearrangement uses TRBV4-2 and TRBJ1-2, with D maybe TRBD1 (6 bases). The germline CDR1 and CDR2 sequences are LGHNA and YNFKEQ. Trimming pared 5 bases from V and 4 bases from J, leaving 20 bases between. This CDR3 spans 16 amino acids. This chain's CDR3 is CASSTYSGALGYGYTF. CDR3 bases: TGTGCCAGCAGCACTTACTCAGGGGCCCTAGGCTATGGCTACACCTTC.

The CDR3 spells CASSPKEDRFSNQPQHF. The CDR3, as DNA: TGTGCCAGCAGCCCGAAGGAGGACAGGTTTAGCAATCAGCCCCAGCATTTT. This chain links TRBV5-8 with TRBJ1-5; 7 nucleotides match TRBD1. The J segment lost 0 bases and the V segment lost 4 bases, leaving 10 bases of the junction unmatched. Germline V gene sequence: CDR1 SGHTS, CDR2 YDEGEE. This CDR3 has 17 residues.

The CDR3 DNA reads TGTGCCAGTCAGTCGCGGGAGCGGGCAGATACGCAGTATTTT. Its translation: CASQSRERADTQYF. This rearrangement joins TRBV19 to TRBJ2-3; TRBD2 aligns across 7 bases. The CDR3 consists of 14 residues. CDR1 is LNHDA and CDR2 is SQIVND in the germline V gene (reference sequence). The junction had 9 bases not matched to a gene; V was cut back by 8 bases and J by 4 bases.